A single TCR beta chain is shown here with its context. Assay used: immunoSEQ multiplex PCR; TCRdb lists only in-frame clones, some missing. Of approximately 110,000 clones detected, roughly 85% appear once; the ten largest clones hold 3.4%. This entry belongs to a study of blood T cell repertoires in COVID-19. On the study more broadly: Sites in the United States, Italy and Spain provided acute and convalescent COVID-19 samples.

The TCR comes from a man between 35 and 55 years old with acute or convalescent COVID-19. Sequencing input: peripheral blood.

The CDR3 coding sequence is TGTGCCACCAGTGATTCGACAGGGGGGTTGGATGGCTACACCTTC. Encoded protein: CATSDSTGGLDGYTF. The chain is built from TRBV24-1 and TRBJ1-2; TRBD1 aligns across 9 bases. Trimming cost V 2 bases and J 6 bases; bases outside gene matches: 6. CDR3 length equals 15 residues. CDR1 and CDR2 (germline): KGHDR, SFDVKD.